The clone carrying this T cell receptor (beta chain) was seen more than once but under ten times. Its antigen is currently unknown. The germline gives CDR1 SEHNR, CDR2 FQNEAQ (reference sequence). The CDR3 sequence is 19 residues long. V trimming: 4 bases; J trimming: 1 base; junction bases outside the gene matches: 13. The data derive from a study of spatial heterogeneity in lung cancer. The overall study: The follow-up PBMC samples were sequenced whenever they were available. The median time to follow-up was approximately 2 years after resection. Consistent detection of more beta-chain than alpha-chain sequences was observed. Whole-study findings and limits: There were more appearances of ubiquitous expanded tumor TCRs in blood at resection than at follow-up.

This sample's time point: blood at routine non-recurrence follow-up after resection. TCRdb analysed the 5' RACE reads with MiXCR anew, one entry per CDR3 protein. Among roughly 10,000 distinct CDR3 sequences listed, under 25% were seen once. The receptor was derived from a male donor with early-stage non-small cell lung cancer. The chain combines TRBV7-9 with TRBJ2-1; 10 bases match TRBD2. The input for sequencing was PBMCs, taken at follow-up. CDR3 amino acids: CASSSTILFSGRSYNEQFF. The CDR3 bases are TGTGCCAGCAGCTCGACTATACTCTTTAGCGGGAGGTCCTACAATGAGCAGTTCTTC.